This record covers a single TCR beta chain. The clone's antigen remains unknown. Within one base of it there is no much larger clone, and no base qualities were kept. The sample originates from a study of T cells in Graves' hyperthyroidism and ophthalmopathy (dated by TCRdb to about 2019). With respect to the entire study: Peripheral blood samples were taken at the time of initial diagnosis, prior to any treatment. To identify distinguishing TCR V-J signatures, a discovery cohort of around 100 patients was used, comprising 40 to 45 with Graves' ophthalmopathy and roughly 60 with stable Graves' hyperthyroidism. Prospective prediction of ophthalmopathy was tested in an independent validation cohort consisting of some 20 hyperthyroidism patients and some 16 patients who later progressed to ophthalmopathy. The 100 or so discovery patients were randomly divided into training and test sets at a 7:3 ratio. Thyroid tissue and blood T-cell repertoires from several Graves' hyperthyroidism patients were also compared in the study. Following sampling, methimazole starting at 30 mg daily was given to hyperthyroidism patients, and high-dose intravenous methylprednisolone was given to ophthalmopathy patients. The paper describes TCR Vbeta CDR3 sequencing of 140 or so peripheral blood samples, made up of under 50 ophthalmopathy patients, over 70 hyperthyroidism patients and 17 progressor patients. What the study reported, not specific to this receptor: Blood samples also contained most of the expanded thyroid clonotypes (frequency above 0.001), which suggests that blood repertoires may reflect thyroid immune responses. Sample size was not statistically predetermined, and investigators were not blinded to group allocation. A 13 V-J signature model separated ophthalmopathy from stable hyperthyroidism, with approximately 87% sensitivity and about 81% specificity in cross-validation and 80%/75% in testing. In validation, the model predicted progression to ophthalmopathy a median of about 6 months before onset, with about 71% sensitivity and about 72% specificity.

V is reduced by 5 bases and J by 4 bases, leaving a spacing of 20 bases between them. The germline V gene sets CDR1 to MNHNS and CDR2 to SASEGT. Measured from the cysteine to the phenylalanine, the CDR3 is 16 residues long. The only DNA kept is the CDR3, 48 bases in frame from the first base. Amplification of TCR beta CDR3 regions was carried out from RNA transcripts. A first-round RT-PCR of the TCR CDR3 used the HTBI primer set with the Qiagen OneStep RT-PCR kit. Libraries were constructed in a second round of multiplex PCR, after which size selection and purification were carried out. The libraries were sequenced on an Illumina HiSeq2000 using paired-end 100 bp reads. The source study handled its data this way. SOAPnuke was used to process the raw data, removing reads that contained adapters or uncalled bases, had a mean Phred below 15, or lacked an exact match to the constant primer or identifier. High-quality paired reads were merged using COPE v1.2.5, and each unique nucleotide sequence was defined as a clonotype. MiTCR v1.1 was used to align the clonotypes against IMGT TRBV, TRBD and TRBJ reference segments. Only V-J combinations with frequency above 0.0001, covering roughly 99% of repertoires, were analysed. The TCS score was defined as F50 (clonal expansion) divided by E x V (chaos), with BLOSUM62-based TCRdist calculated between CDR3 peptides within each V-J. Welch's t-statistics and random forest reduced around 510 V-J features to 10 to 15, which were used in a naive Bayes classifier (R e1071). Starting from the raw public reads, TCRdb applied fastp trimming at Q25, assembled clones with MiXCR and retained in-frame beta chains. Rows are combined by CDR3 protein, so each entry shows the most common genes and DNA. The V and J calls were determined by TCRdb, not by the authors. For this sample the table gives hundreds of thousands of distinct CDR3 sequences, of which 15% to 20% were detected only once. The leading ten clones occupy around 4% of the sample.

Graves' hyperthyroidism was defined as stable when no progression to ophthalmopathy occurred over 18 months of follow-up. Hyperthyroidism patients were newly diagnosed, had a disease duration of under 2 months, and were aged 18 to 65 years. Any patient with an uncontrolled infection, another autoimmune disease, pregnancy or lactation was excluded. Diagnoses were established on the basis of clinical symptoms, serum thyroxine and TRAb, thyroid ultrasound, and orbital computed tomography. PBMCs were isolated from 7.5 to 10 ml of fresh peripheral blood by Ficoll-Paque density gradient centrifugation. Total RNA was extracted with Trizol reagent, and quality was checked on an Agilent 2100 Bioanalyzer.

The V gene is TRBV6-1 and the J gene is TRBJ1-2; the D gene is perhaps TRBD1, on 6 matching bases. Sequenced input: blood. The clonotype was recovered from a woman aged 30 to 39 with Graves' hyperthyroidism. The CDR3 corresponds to CASSPSRVGGSYGYTF. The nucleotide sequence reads TGTGCCAGCAGTCCCTCGAGGGTAGGGGGAAGCTATGGCTACACCTTC.